A single sample gave rise to the 11 T cell receptor beta chains below, sequenced in a study of cytomegalovirus exposure and HLA in healthy donors. The PCR made use of 60 Vbeta and 13 Jbeta primers. TCRdb's table, derived via immunoSEQ multiplex PCR, lists solely in-frame clones and lacks some. Of about 130,000 clones in the sample, around three quarters are singletons; the top ten hold about 13%. Sequenced: PBMCs. These receptors originate from a woman aged 40 to 50 in good health and CMV-seropositive.

V usage is TRBV5-1 and J usage is TRBJ1-1, with 9 nucleotides matching TRBD1. Losses at the gene ends were 4 bases for V and 2 bases for J; bases not matched to a gene: 6. This CDR3 region has 15 residues. The germline V gene has CDR1 SGHRS and CDR2 YFSETQ. The CDR3 DNA reads as TGCGCCAGCAGCCTCAGACAGGGGGGAAACACTGAAGCTTTCTTT. Protein product: CASSLRQGGNTEAFF.

V and J are TRBV25-1 and TRBJ2-1, with TRBD2 matching over 9 bases. The CDR3 runs 15 residues. The trim removed 8 bases at V and 7 bases at J, leaving 12 bases unmatched. Germline V gene sequence: CDR1 MGHDK, CDR2 SYGVNS. This chain's CDR3 is CASELLAGNGNEQFF. CDR3 nucleotide sequence: TGTGCCAGCGAGCTTCTAGCGGGGAACGGAAATGAGCAGTTCTTC.

This clone was observed a handful of times. The rearrangement links TRBV4-1 to TRBJ2-7; a possible D gene is TRBD1 (6 bases). There are 13 residues in the CDR3. Germline V gene sequence: CDR1 MGHRA, CDR2 YSYEKL. The ends were cut back, 2 bases at V and 6 bases at J, with 11 bases in the middle. In nucleotides, the CDR3 is TGCGCCAGCAGCCAATATCAGGGGTCCGAGCAGTACTTC. Its translation is CASSQYQGSEQYF.

The chain joins TRBV19 to TRBJ2-2; D perhaps matches TRBD1 (6 bases). Germline CDR1 is LNHDA and CDR2 is SQIVND (reference sequence). This CDR3 has 13 residues. V lost 8 bases to trimming and J lost 3 bases, with 10 bases between them. The CDR3 here is CASSTGYTGELFF. CDR3 in DNA: TGTGCCAGTTCGACAGGTTACACCGGGGAGCTGTTTTTT.

The genes are TRBV29-1 and TRBJ2-5; D is perhaps TRBD1 (6 bases). V was clipped by 7 bases and J by 5 bases, with 14 bases between them. The length of the CDR3 is 12 residues. Germline lookup yields CDR1 SQVTM and CDR2 ANQGSEA. In DNA, the CDR3 is TGCAGCGCCGTTGTCAGGGGCGAGACCCAGTACTTC. Its protein is CSAVVRGETQYF.

This chain joins TRBV6-5 and TRBJ2-5; 9 bases are shared with TRBD2. The germline gives CDR1 MNHEY, CDR2 SVGAGI. CDR3 length: 15 amino acids. Losses at the gene ends were 8 bases for V and 5 bases for J; bases not matched to a gene: 12. CDR3 DNA sequence: TGTGCCAGCGGTTGGACTAGCGAGCCTGTGGAGACCCAGTACTTC. Translating gives CASGWTSEPVETQYF.

The chain combines TRBV11-1 with TRBJ1-1, with 7 bases that match TRBD1. Germline assignment: CDR1 SGHAT and CDR2 FQDESV (reference sequence). CDR3 length equals 14 residues. V was pared by 5 bases and J by 5 bases, with 8 bases of the junction left unmatched. The CDR3 sequence is CASSPDRVGTEAFF. The DNA for the CDR3 is TGTGCCAGCAGCCCTGACAGGGTAGGGACTGAAGCTTTCTTT.

The J gene is TRBJ1-1, the V gene TRBV6-1, with D unresolved. In germline, CDR1 is MNHNS, CDR2 SASEGT. There are 13 residues in the CDR3. Trimming left V 1 base short and J 1 base short, with 4 bases between. The CDR3 sequence: CASSEDKNTEAFF. As DNA, the CDR3 is TGTGCCAGCAGTGAAGACAAGAACACTGAAGCTTTCTTT.

The V gene is TRBV28, the J gene TRBJ2-1, with 12 nucleotides matching TRBD2. The V segment lost 4 bases and the J segment 3 bases; nucleotides outside the gene matches: 4. From germline, CDR1 is MDHEN and CDR2 SYDVKM. This CDR3 has 16 amino acids. Written as DNA, the CDR3 is TGTGCCAGCAGTTCCACGGGACTAGCGGGCTACAATGAGCAGTTCTTC. Its protein is CASSSTGLAGYNEQFF.

The chain joins TRBV27 to TRBJ2-7, with D maybe TRBD2 (5 bases). The V end lost 3 bases, the J end lost 4 bases, and 10 bases lay between the germline ends. The CDR3 extends over 13 amino acids. Germline values: CDR1 MNHEY, CDR2 SMNVEV (reference sequence). The CDR3 spells CASSLRERYEQYF. For the CDR3, the DNA is TGTGCCAGCAGTTTGAGGGAGCGGTACGAGCAGTACTTC.

The chain carries TRBV30 and TRBJ2-3, with 7 bases that match TRBD1. CDR3 size: 13 residues. Germline V gene data show CDR1 as GTSNPN and CDR2 as SVGIG (reference sequence). The trim removed 7 bases at V and 2 bases at J, leaving 6 bases unmatched. The CDR3 coding sequence is TGTGCCTCACGGGGACAGCTCACAGATACGCAGTATTTT. Its translation is CASRGQLTDTQYF. Full variable domain (missing parts from reference TRBV30 and TRBJ2-3): SQTIHQWPATLVQPVGSPLSLECTVEGTSNPNLYWYRQAAGRGLQLLFYSVGIGQISSEVPQNLSASRPQDRQFILSSKKLLLSDSGFYLCASRGQLTDTQYFGPGTRLTVL.